This T cell receptor beta chain was documented in a study of cytomegalovirus exposure and HLA in healthy donors. The PCR had 60 Vbeta and 13 Jbeta primers. Using immunoSEQ multiplex PCR, the repertoire was profiled, and TCRdb retains in-frame clones only, with some absent. The repertoire holds roughly 120,000 clones, with 80% as singletons. Germline CDR1 and CDR2: MNHEY and SMNVEV (reference sequence). This CDR3 comprises 14 residues. V gave up 4 bases and J gave up 5 bases, with 15 bases separating them. Sequenced input: PBMCs. This rearrangement joins TRBV27 to TRBJ2-7; TRBD1 is a possible D gene (6 bases). The receptor's source is a man aged 30-40 years in good health and CMV-seronegative. CDR3: CASSYQGSSDEQYF. CDR3 in DNA: TGTGCCAGCAGTTACCAGGGGTCCAGCGACGAGCAGTACTTC.